This record covers a single T cell receptor (beta chain). The sample originates from a study of blood T cell repertoires in COVID-19. Background on the study: Samples representing acute and convalescent COVID-19 were sourced from the United States, Italy and Spain.

Participants were placed into cohorts based on the clinical history they reported. Generated by immunoSEQ multiplex PCR, the TCRdb table keeps only in-frame clones and is missing some. The sample contains a few hundred thousand clones, roughly 90% of which appear only once. Germline CDR1 is LGHDT and CDR2 is YNNKEL (reference sequence). After removal of 2 bases from V and 6 bases from J, the junction contained 5 bases not matched to a gene. CDR3 length: 15 residues. Sequencing used PBMCs or T cells enriched from blood (not recorded which). The receptor was derived from a woman between 25 and 40 years old who had recovered from COVID-19. The chain carries TRBV3-1 (or the pseudogene TRBV3-2) and TRBJ2-2; TRBD1 matches 8 bases. The CDR3 sequence: CASSQSTTGAGELFF. CDR3 DNA sequence: TGTGCCAGCAGCCAATCAACGACAGGGGCCGGGGAGCTGTTTTTT.